This TCR beta chain is drawn from a study of control samples from healthy donors and cancer patients. The CDR3 extends over 15 amino acids. J lost 3 bases, V lost 2 bases, and 3 bases had no gene match. Germline loops: CDR1 LNHNV, CDR2 YYDKDF (reference sequence). Repertoires were generated with immunoSEQ multiplex PCR, while TCRdb's copy carries only in-frame clones and drops some. The data contain around 130,000 clones, approximately 90% of them seen just once; the ten biggest clones take up more than 2%. The gene calls are TRBV15 and TRBJ2-1, with TRBD2 identical over 8 bases. The material sequenced was blood. This sequence originates from a man aged 18 to 35 in good health. The CDR3 coding sequence is TGTGCCACCAGCAGACGAGCGGGAGACTACAATGAGCAGTTCTTC. Translating gives CATSRRAGDYNEQFF.